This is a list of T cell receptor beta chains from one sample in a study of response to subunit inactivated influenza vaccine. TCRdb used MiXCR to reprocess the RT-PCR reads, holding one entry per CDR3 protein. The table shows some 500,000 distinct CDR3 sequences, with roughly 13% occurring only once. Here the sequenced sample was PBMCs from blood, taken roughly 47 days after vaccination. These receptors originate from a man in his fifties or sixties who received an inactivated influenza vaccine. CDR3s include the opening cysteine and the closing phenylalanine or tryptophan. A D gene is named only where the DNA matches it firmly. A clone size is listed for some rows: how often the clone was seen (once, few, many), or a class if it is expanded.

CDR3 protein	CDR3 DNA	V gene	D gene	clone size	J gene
CAIKSGPKDTGELFF	TGTGCCATCAAATCGGGACCAAAGGACACCGGGGAGCTGTTTTTT	TRBV10-3	NA	NA	TRBJ2-2
CASSPRFVTGELFF	TGTGCCAGCTCACCACGGTTCGTCACCGGGGAGCTGTTTTTT	TRBV18	NA	many	TRBJ2-2
CSALRQKQEIQYF	TGCAGCGCGCTCCGACAGAAACAAGAGATCCAGTACTTC	TRBV29-1	NA	few	TRBJ2-5
CSVEDFTSGIETQYF	TGCAGCGTTGAAGATTTTACTAGCGGGATCGAGACCCAGTACTTC	TRBV29-1	TRBD2	NA	TRBJ2-5
CATSDLDGGHGELFF	TGTGCCACCAGTGATTTAGACGGGGGCCACGGGGAGCTGTTTTTT	TRBV24-1	NA	few	TRBJ2-2
CSGGEWGTDTQYF	TGCAGTGGTGGGGAGTGGGGCACAGATACGCAGTATTTT	TRBV20-1	NA	many	TRBJ2-3
CAISDLTADSGANVLTF	TGTGCCATCAGTGACTTAACCGCCGACTCTGGGGCCAACGTCCTGACTTTC	TRBV10-3	NA	NA	TRBJ2-6
CASGGSEAFF	TGTGCCAGCGGGGGGTCTGAAGCTTTCTTT	TRBV7-9	NA	many	TRBJ1-1
CASSTTGGSNEKLFF	TGCGCCAGCAGCACGACAGGGGGATCTAATGAAAAACTGTTTTTT	TRBV5-1	TRBD1	few	TRBJ1-4
CSAPRRGSRSNQPQHF	TGCAGTGCCCCCAGGCGGGGCAGTAGGAGCAATCAGCCCCAGCATTTT	TRBV20-1	NA	many	TRBJ1-5
CASSQDRNLQRGRNTEAFF	TGTGCCAGCAGCCAAGATAGGAACCTTCAACGAGGGCGGAACACTGAAGCTTTCTTT	TRBV14	NA	NA	TRBJ1-1
CASSFSGRARNDEQFF	TGCGCCAGCAGCTTTAGCGGGAGGGCTCGCAACGATGAGCAGTTCTTC	TRBV4-3	TRBD2	NA	TRBJ2-1
CASSLIRGPYATNEKLFF	TGTGCCAGCAGCTTAATCAGGGGGCCATACGCAACTAATGAAAAACTGTTTTTT	TRBV7-6	TRBD1	NA	TRBJ1-4
CSSSLGHWGRGNTGELFF	TGTTCCAGCAGCTTAGGTCACTGGGGGCGCGGGAACACCGGGGAGCTGTTTTTT	TRBV11-3	NA	NA	TRBJ2-2
CSARARTGSTGSPLQF	TGCAGTGCTAGGGCTCGGACAGGGAGTACAGGTTCACCCCTCCAATTT	TRBV20-1	TRBD1	NA	TRBJ1-6
CASSLRGEANYGYTF	TGCGCCAGCAGCTTGCGTGGTGAAGCTAACTATGGCTACACCTTC	TRBV5-1	NA	NA	TRBJ1-2
CASSQEGGQETQYF	TGCGCCAGCAGCCAAGAAGGCGGACAAGAGACCCAGTACTTC	TRBV4-3	NA	NA	TRBJ2-5
CATSFRRGQGVYEQYF	TGTGCCACCAGCTTCAGGAGGGGACAGGGGGTTTACGAGCAGTACTTC	TRBV15	TRBD1	NA	TRBJ2-7
CATSYRSGGGGDTQYF	TGTGCCACCAGCTACCGTAGCGGGGGGGGCGGAGATACGCAGTATTTT	TRBV15	TRBD2	NA	TRBJ2-3
CASSERGEQYF	TGTGCCAGCAGTGAAAGAGGCGAGCAGTACTTC	TRBV6-1	NA	NA	TRBJ2-7
CASSSRESHTGELFF	TGTGCCAGCAGCTCTCGGGAGAGCCACACCGGGGAGCTGTTTTTT	TRBV11-2	NA	NA	TRBJ2-2
CATSRDYGVTGNIQYF	TGTGCCACCAGCAGAGATTATGGGGTCACGGGAAACATTCAGTACTTC	TRBV15	NA	few	TRBJ2-4
CAITRPEGSYTF	TGTGCCATCACCCGGCCCGAGGGCAGCTACACCTTC	TRBV10-3	NA	few	TRBJ1-2
CASSLAPGPGYF	TGTGCCAGCAGCTTAGCTCCAGGTCCGGGGTATTTT	TRBV7-2	NA	NA	TRBJ2-3
CSAVERNQPQHF	TGCAGTGCCGTTGAAAGAAATCAGCCCCAGCATTTT	TRBV20-1	NA	few	TRBJ1-5
CASSLTSGRAPEQFF	TGTGCCAGCAGCCTGACTAGCGGGAGGGCCCCTGAGCAGTTCTTC	TRBV7-9	TRBD2	NA	TRBJ2-1
CASSLAERGGDNEQFF	TGTGCCAGCAGCTTAGCCGAGAGGGGCGGGGACAATGAGCAGTTCTTC	TRBV7-9	NA	few	TRBJ2-1
CASSVEAQGPYEQYF	TGTGCCAGCAGCGTAGAGGCACAGGGGCCCTACGAGCAGTACTTC	TRBV9	TRBD1	NA	TRBJ2-7